This TCR beta chain comes out of a study of vaccination and CD4 T cells after COVID-19. The overall study: Samples were taken after vaccination, a median of approximately 72 days after dose two, with a range of 14 to 241. Overlapping spike peptides from SARS-CoV-2, HCoV-NL63, HCoV-OC43 and HCoV-229E served to stimulate the cells.

The Oncomine TCR Beta short-read assay was applied to DNA of cultured CD4+ T cells. The template was genomic DNA from cultured CD4+ T cells. TCRdb ran MiXCR on the PCR reads and lists one entry per CDR3 protein. The data hold several thousand distinct CDR3 sequences, with about three fifths observed a single time. Germline V gene sequence: CDR1 DFQATT, CDR2 SNEGSKA (reference sequence). V was trimmed by 6 bases and J by 0 bases, leaving 18 bases between them. CDR3 size: 16 residues. Treatment described: approximately nine-day PBMC culture with coronavirus spike peptide pools or control peptides (ViraFEST assay). Notes on this clonotype: As yet, its antigen is unknown.

Specimen: CD4+ T cells from blood, cultured in vitro. The chain carries TRBV20-1 and TRBJ1-5; a weak D match, TRBD1 (6 bases). This TCR came from a human donor who had recovered from COVID-19. For the CDR3, the DNA is TGCAGTGCGCGGGGGGGCCAGCCCTATAGCAATCAGCCCCAGCATTTT. This encodes CSARGGQPYSNQPQHF.